The 15 T cell receptor beta chains presented below share a single source sample, sequenced in a study of blood T cell repertoires in COVID-19. The protocol was immunoSEQ multiplex PCR, while the TCRdb copy is restricted to in-frame clones and leaves out a portion. The data show around 400,000 clones, about 88% seen once. Input material: PBMCs or T cells enriched from blood (not recorded which). The receptors shown here come from a woman aged 18-35 years who had been exposed to COVID-19.

This rearrangement joins TRBV7-2 to TRBJ2-2; 7 nucleotides agree with TRBD2. CDR1 SGHTA and CDR2 FQGNSA come from the germline V gene. V shed 2 bases and J 4 bases; nucleotides not matched to a gene: 7. The CDR3 is made up of 16 amino acids. The CDR3 DNA is TGTGCCAGCAGCTTACAGACTAGCCGGAGCACCGGGGAGCTGTTTTTT. Amino acid sequence: CASSLQTSRSTGELFF. The full variable domain, rest sourced from reference TRBV7-2 and TRBJ2-2, is GAGVSQSPSNKVTEKGKDVELRCDPISGHTALYWYRQSLGQGLEFLIYFQGNSAPDKSGLPSDRFSAERTGGSVSTLTIQRTQQEDSAVYLCASSLQTSRSTGELFFGEGSRLTVL.

The chain uses TRBV5-1 and TRBJ2-3; the match to TRBD1 covers 8 bases. This CDR3 is 14 amino acids long. The ends lost 4 bases at V and 4 bases at J; junction bases unmatched: 5. Per the germline V gene, CDR1 is SGHRS and CDR2 is YFSETQ. The CDR3 here is CASSHTTGADTQYF. The DNA for the CDR3 is TGCGCCAGCAGCCACACGACAGGGGCAGATACGCAGTATTTT.

This clone was recorded once. The chain is built from TRBV28 and TRBJ2-6, with D possibly matching TRBD1 (6 bases). V dropped 4 bases and J dropped 0 bases, with 13 bases sitting between them. The germline V gene has CDR1 MDHEN and CDR2 SYDVKM. The CDR3 contains 17 residues. This chain's CDR3 is CASSYKPGVSGANVLTF. The CDR3 bases are TGTGCCAGCAGTTACAAGCCAGGGGTCTCTGGGGCCAACGTCCTGACTTTC.

The chain recombines TRBV7-2 with TRBJ1-5; D not certain. CDR1 SGHTA and CDR2 FQGNSA come from the germline V gene. The V end lost 1 base, the J end lost 7 bases, and 11 bases lay between the germline ends. The CDR3 is 14 amino acids. CDR3: CASSLEPTGQPQHF. In nucleotides, the CDR3 is TGTGCCAGCAGCTTAGAACCAACGGGACAGCCCCAGCATTTT.

V gene TRBV2 combines with J gene TRBJ2-7, with 12 bases that match TRBD2. Germline CDR1 and CDR2: SNHLY and FYNNEI. Germline trimming cut 8 bases from V and 1 base from J; bases unmatched to any gene: 12. There are 17 residues in the CDR3. In DNA, the CDR3 is TGTGCCAGCGGCAACTCTCCCCTAGCGGGAGGGTCCTACGAGCAGTACTTC. Residues: CASGNSPLAGGSYEQYF.

V gene TRBV5-4 combines with J gene TRBJ1-3, with D perhaps matching TRBD1 (5 bases). The V gene lost 4 bases and the J gene lost 0 bases, with 23 bases spanning the gap. There are 19 residues in the CDR3. Germline V gives CDR1 SGHNT, CDR2 YYREEE (reference sequence). The CDR3 reads CASSQHHPLQAPSGNTIYF. In DNA form, the CDR3 reads TGTGCCAGCAGCCAGCATCATCCATTACAGGCCCCCTCTGGAAACACCATATATTTT.

J is TRBJ1-4 and V is TRBV6-5, with TRBD1 matching over 8 bases. Germline lookup yields CDR1 MNHEY and CDR2 SVGAGI. This CDR3 region has 15 residues. Losses at the gene ends were 6 bases for V and 3 bases for J; bases not matched to a gene: 6. CDR3: CASRPGQGANEKLFF. Here the CDR3 DNA reads TGTGCCAGCAGGCCCGGACAGGGAGCTAATGAAAAACTGTTTTTT.

This chain uses TRBV11-2 with TRBJ2-1; D unresolved. This CDR3 is 15 amino acids long. V was clipped by 1 base and J by 0 bases, with 7 bases between them. Germline CDR1 SGHAT, CDR2 FQNNGV. For the CDR3, the DNA is TGTGCCAGCAGCTTAGGGTCCTACTCCTACAATGAGCAGTTCTTC. Translated: CASSLGSYSYNEQFF.

The genes are TRBV7-2 and TRBJ1-1; D call uncertain. V lost 2 bases, J lost 6 bases, and 4 bases lay in between. CDR3 length: 11 residues. The germline V gene encodes CDR1 SGHTA and CDR2 FQGNSA. The CDR3 protein is CASSLPSEAFF. The CDR3 coding sequence is TGTGCCAGCAGCTTACCATCTGAAGCTTTCTTT.

Here the CDR3 reads CASSPILGHSNTGELFF. The CDR3 DNA follows: TGTGCCAGCAGCCCAATTTTGGGACACTCGAACACCGGGGAGCTGTTTTTT. The chain is built from TRBV3-1 (or the pseudogene TRBV3-2) and TRBJ2-2, with TRBD1 as a possible D gene (6 bases). The CDR3 has 17 amino acids. Trimming shortened V by 4 bases and J by 0 bases, and 15 bases separated the two germline ends. Germline V gives CDR1 LGHDT, CDR2 YNNKEL (reference sequence).

The rearrangement joins TRBV12-3 or TRBV12-4 to TRBJ1-1; a weak D match, TRBD1 (5 bases). The CDR3 has 12 residues. V lost 6 bases, J lost 7 bases, and 12 bases lay in between. The CDR3 DNA follows: TGTGCCAGCAGACCGACAGTTATTGAAGCTTTCTTT. This translates into CASRPTVIEAFF.

The V gene is TRBV28, the J gene TRBJ2-7; a weak D match, TRBD1 (5 bases). This CDR3 is 15 amino acids long. V lost 4 bases, J lost 2 bases, and 15 bases lay in between. The germline gives CDR1 MDHEN, CDR2 SYDVKM. CDR3 DNA: TGTGCCAGCAGTTCCCCCCTCCAGGGAACCTACGAGCAGTACTTC. Translated, it gives CASSSPLQGTYEQYF.

The CDR3 spells CASSPGTGDYGYTF. The CDR3, as DNA: TGTGCCAGCAGCCCGGGGACAGGGGACTATGGCTACACCTTC. The chain carries TRBV7-6 and TRBJ1-2; 10 positions match TRBD1. V lost 5 bases to trimming and J lost 3 bases; unmatched junction nucleotides: 3. The CDR3 loop spans 14 amino acids. Germline V CDR1 and CDR2: SGHVS, FNYEAQ.

The chain couples TRBV6-4 to TRBJ2-5; the D gene is possibly TRBD1 (6 bases). Germline lookup yields CDR1 MRHNA and CDR2 SNTAGT. V lost 5 bases to trimming and J lost 5 bases, with 12 bases between them. The CDR3 spans 13 residues. The CDR3, as DNA: TGTGCCAGCAGTAGGGACATTGGGGAGACCCAGTACTTC. Residues: CASSRDIGETQYF.

Only one count was recorded for this clone. The chain combines TRBV5-5 with TRBJ1-1, with TRBD1 as a possible D gene (6 bases). Germline lookup yields CDR1 SGHKS and CDR2 YYEKEE (reference sequence). The CDR3 covers 17 residues. V lost 0 bases, J lost 1 base, and 16 bases lay in between. As DNA, the CDR3 is TGTGCCAGCAGCTTGGCGTCGGGGACAAGTGGGAACACTGAAGCTTTCTTT. As protein: CASSLASGTSGNTEAFF.